The T cell receptor beta chain under discussion was sequenced for a study of early T cells in non-severe SARS-CoV-2 infection (dated by TCRdb to the early 2020s). Some background on the complete study: Bulk RNA from unsorted whole blood was used for TCR sequencing, so alpha and beta chains could not be paired.

CDR1 and CDR2, looked up from the germline V gene, are SGDLS and YYNGEE. V drops 2 bases and J drops 4 bases, leaving 15 bases in between. The CDR3 goes from the cysteine to the phenylalanine over 15 residues. The entry retains the CDR3 DNA only, 45 bases that are in frame from base 1. The library was generated by 5' RACE. Sequenced using a NextSeq 500. In the TCR library protocol, unique molecular identifiers were attached to individual cDNA molecules to correct for PCR bias and sequencing error. TCR alpha and beta chains were both sequenced, and the abundances of alpha and beta sequences in each sample were closely correlated with each other. In the paper's pipeline: Decombinator V4 was used to annotate the V gene, J gene and CDR3 of the TCR sequences. Expanded TCRs were defined as changing significantly between any two time points under a Poisson model with p below 0.0001. Abundances of TCRs were expressed as counts per million after normalisation to the total number of TCRs sequenced in each sample. TRAV1-2 paired with TRAJ12, TRAJ20 or TRAJ33 defined MAIT TCRs, while TRAV10 paired with TRAJ18 defined iNKT TCRs. VDJdb, accessed 1 November 2021, was searched for CMV, EBV and SARS-CoV-2 annotated TCRs, with TCRs annotated for multiple antigens excluded. The raw public data were reprocessed by TCRdb itself: fastp quality trimming at Q25, MiXCR clonotype calling, in-frame beta chains only. Every distinct CDR3 protein forms one entry, paired with its most common genes and DNA. What appears here as the V and J calls and clone size reflects TCRdb's work, not the paper's. This sample lists 65,000 to 90,000 distinct CDR3 sequences; 12% were detected once. The ten largest clones represent 4.5% of the sample.

The count of this clonotype is one. The target of this receptor is not known. Base qualities are not at hand, and no much larger clone is one base apart. A lone read gives weak evidence. Points the paper makes about the study in general: Matching against VDJdb was skewed toward anti-spike CD8 responses, likely underestimated virus-specific expansions, and missed private and CD4 specificities.

The study was a case-control design nested within a healthcare worker cohort in London, UK, with weekly nasopharyngeal swab PCR tests and blood sampling. Healthcare workers were enrolled in the week of the UK lockdown, from 23 to 31 March 2020, and were followed every week for up to 16 weeks. Sequenced material: whole blood. The chain couples TRBV9 to TRBJ1-1, with TRBD1 as a weak D call on 6 bases. The sequence came from an adult who was a healthcare worker with PCR-confirmed SARS-CoV-2 infection or an uninfected control (not recorded which). The DNA sequence is given as TGTGCCAGCAGCGTGGGGGGCGCAAGGATCACTGAAGCTTTCTTT. Its protein is CASSVGGARITEAFF.